Reported below is one T cell receptor (beta chain). What it binds is not known. This sample is drawn from a study of cytomegalovirus exposure and HLA in healthy donors. Whole-study results and caveats: Rates of TCR association differed by HLA locus in a later analysis, with DRB1 highest and HLA-C lowest. Most TCR beta V segments were productive about 87% or about 30% of the time in an earlier analysis. Rare TCR sequences predominated, though certain public TCRs were found in many donors. Later on, an analysis found that several of the most significant clusters appeared to be linked to common viral pathogens, which included parvovirus B19.

Deletions cut 3 bases from V and 0 bases from J, with 11 bases between. The CDR3 runs 15 residues. Germline values: CDR1 LGHNT, CDR2 FRNRAP. This PCR relied on a set of 60 Vbeta primers and 13 Jbeta primers. Clones were read by immunoSEQ multiplex PCR, and TCRdb kept only the in-frame ones, dropping some. The sample lists fewer than 200,000 clones; about two thirds were seen once. Sequencing was carried out using PBMCs. The genes are TRBV12-5 and TRBJ1-1, with no clear D. This TCR was recovered from a woman aged 25 to 39 in good health and CMV-seronegative. The CDR3 nucleotides are TGTGCTAGTGGTTTCTTACCCAGTATGAACACTGAAGCTTTCTTT. Translation gives CASGFLPSMNTEAFF.